Below, 32 T cell receptor beta chains from the same sample are listed, as sequenced in a study of spatial heterogeneity in lung cancer. TCRdb passed the 5' RACE reads through MiXCR, listing each CDR3 protein once. The sample carries about 120,000 distinct CDR3 sequences, more than 10% recorded once. Time point indicated: blood at routine non-recurrence follow-up after resection. Unsorted whole RNA of tumor, nontumor lung or frozen PBMC was sequenced. Here the sequenced sample was PBMCs, taken at follow-up. The source of these receptors is a male donor with early-stage non-small cell lung cancer.

This clonotype has a single count. J is TRBJ2-3 and V is TRBV7-2; 7 bases match TRBD2. CDR3 size: 15 residues. The V and J ends lost 4 bases and 0 bases, in that order; junction bases with no gene match: 4. The germline V gene has CDR1 SGHTA and CDR2 FQGNSA. CDR3 DNA sequence: TGTGCCAGCAGCTATAGCGGGCTTAGCACAGATACGCAGTATTTT. This encodes CASSYSGLSTDTQYF.

This clonotype was observed many times. The chain combines TRBV5-1 with TRBJ2-7; TRBD2 might be the D (6 bases). Germline V gene sequence: CDR1 SGHRS, CDR2 YFSETQ. CDR3 length: 13 residues. With 4 bases removed from V and 1 base from J, the gap between germline ends came to 9 bases. CDR3 loop: CASSAGSSYEQYF. CDR3 in DNA: TGCGCCAGCAGCGCCGGGAGTTCCTACGAGCAGTACTTC.

This clonotype turned up a few times. This chain's CDR3 is CSAVTPGNTIYF. CDR3 nucleotides: TGCAGTGCTGTGACGCCTGGAAACACCATATATTTT. The V and J genes are TRBV20-1 and TRBJ1-3; D unresolved. Looked up from germline, CDR1 is DFQATT and CDR2 is SNEGSKA (reference sequence). Trimming took off 5 bases at V and 2 bases at J, with 7 bases between the two ends. The CDR3 runs to 12 residues.

With respect to this clonotype: This sequence may be a read error, since a much larger clone differs from it by one base. This chain joins TRBV29-1 and TRBJ1-3, with no clear D. The CDR3 runs to 14 residues. Per germline, CDR1 SQVTM and CDR2 ANQGSEA. The CDR3 sequence: CSVPDPRSGNTMYF. CDR3 nucleotide sequence: TGCAGCGTTCCGGACCCAAGGTCTGGAAACACCATGTATTTT.

V usage is TRBV7-8 and J usage is TRBJ2-5; D is possibly TRBD2 (5 bases). This CDR3 has 14 residues. The germline CDR1 and CDR2 sequences are SGHVS and FQNEAQ. V was trimmed by 5 bases and J by 2 bases, leaving 12 bases between them. CDR3 residues: CASSPVTGQETQYF. The CDR3 bases are TGTGCCAGCAGCCCCGTGACGGGGCAAGAGACCCAGTACTTC.

This clonotype was seen at least ten times. This chain connects TRBV4-2 to TRBJ1-4; D gene ambiguous. Trimming took off 1 base at V and 0 bases at J, with 6 bases between the two ends. There are 15 residues in the CDR3. Germline lookup yields CDR1 LGHNA and CDR2 YNFKEQ. In DNA, the CDR3 is TGTGCCAGCAGCCAAGGTTCGGCAACTAATGAAAAACTGTTTTTT. Translated: CASSQGSATNEKLFF.

This clonotype showed up just a few times. The chain employs TRBV20-1 and TRBJ2-3; tentatively, D is TRBD2 (7 bases). The CDR3 extends over 14 amino acids. The V gene's germline CDR1 is DFQATT and CDR2 SNEGSKA (reference sequence). V was trimmed by 3 bases and J by 6 bases, leaving 16 bases between them. As DNA, the CDR3 is TGCAGTGCTAGGGGGGGGCCCCGGGTTGATACGCAGTATTTT. Its protein is CSARGGPRVDTQYF.

This chain links TRBV11-3 with TRBJ2-2; D is ambiguous. This CDR3 spans 14 amino acids. The germline V and J ends were trimmed by 1 base and 3 bases, with 6 bases remaining between them. Germline-derived CDR1 and CDR2 are SGHNT and YENEEA. Here the CDR3 DNA reads TGTGCCAGCAGCTTAGTCGGGCACACCGGGGAGCTGTTTTTT. It translates to CASSLVGHTGELFF.

This clonotype was counted a few times. J is TRBJ2-3 and V is TRBV12-3 or TRBV12-4; D is undetermined. V was pared by 1 base and J by 2 bases, with 4 bases between. There are 13 residues in the CDR3. The CDR3 protein is CASSLGTTDTQYF. The CDR3 DNA reads as TGTGCCAGCAGTTTAGGGACCACAGATACGCAGTATTTT.

The CDR3 region has the DNA TGCAGTGCTGGGGGCGAGGGCAAGGGCTATGGCTACACCTTC. Translating gives CSAGGEGKGYGYTF. This rearrangement joins TRBV20-1 to TRBJ1-2, with a possible D match to TRBD1 (6 bases). V lost 5 bases and J lost 4, with 17 bases in between. This CDR3 has 14 residues. Germline V gene lookup returns CDR1 DFQATT and CDR2 SNEGSKA (reference sequence).

Comment on this clonotype: A much larger clonotype is one base distant, so this may be a read error. This sequence joins TRBV11-3 and TRBJ1-1; the D is unclear. Germline values: CDR1 SGHNT, CDR2 YENEEA. V shed 4 bases and J shed 4 bases, with 19 bases lying between them. This CDR3 is built from 16 residues. CDR3 amino acids: CASSSYPGFSSTEAFF. The CDR3 DNA sequence: TGTGCCAGCAGCTCGTACCCCGGATTTTCGAGCACTGAAGCTTTCTTT.

The rearrangement uses TRBV28 and TRBJ1-5, with D unclear. The germline CDR1 and CDR2 sequences are MDHEN and SYDVKM. Trimming left V 7 bases short and J 5 bases short, with 9 bases between. The length of the CDR3 is 12 residues. The CDR3 DNA reads TGTGCCAGCATGGGAGGTCATCAGCCCCAGCATTTT. Protein: CASMGGHQPQHF.

The rearrangement links TRBV20-1 to TRBJ2-1; D is uncertain. This CDR3 has 15 amino acids. CDR1 DFQATT and CDR2 SNEGSKA come from the germline V gene (reference sequence). The V end lost 0 bases, the J end lost 0 bases, and 9 bases lay between the germline ends. The CDR3 here is CSARERRSSYNEQFF. The CDR3 DNA reads TGCAGTGCTAGAGAGCGTAGAAGCTCCTACAATGAGCAGTTCTTC.

A note on this clonotype: One end of the junction is discordant with germline, which a read error may explain. The gene calls are TRBV6-5 and TRBJ2-7; TRBD1 or TRBD2 may be the D gene (5 bases each). CDR3 size: 13 residues. From germline, CDR1 is MNHEY and CDR2 SVGAGI. CDR3 region: CASSYPGRSLLHF. The CDR3 nucleotides read TGTGCCAGCAGTTACCCGGGGCGGAGCCTTCTGCACTTC.

The chain uses TRBV7-6 and TRBJ2-5; D is perhaps TRBD1 or TRBD2 (5 bases each). CDR3 length: 13 amino acids. From germline, CDR1 is SGHVS and CDR2 FNYEAQ. V was pared by 5 bases and J by 4 bases, with 11 bases between. CDR3: CASSAAGTETQYF. The CDR3 region has the DNA TGTGCCAGCAGCGCGGCAGGGACAGAGACCCAGTACTTC.

The gene calls are TRBV11-2 and TRBJ2-5; D gene ambiguous. The V end was cut by 0 bases, the J end by 2 bases, with 10 bases between. The germline gives CDR1 SGHAT, CDR2 FQNNGV. The CDR3 contains 15 residues. The CDR3, as DNA: TGTGCCAGCAGCTTAGATAACCGCGCACAAGAGACCCAGTACTTC. As protein: CASSLDNRAQETQYF.

This clonotype was observed a handful of times. The chain recombines TRBV2 with TRBJ2-7; TRBD1 matches 9 bases. With V trimmed by 6 bases and J by 3 bases, 3 bases remained unmatched. The CDR3 runs 13 residues. The germline CDR1 and CDR2 sequences are SNHLY and FYNNEI. The CDR3 is CASRRDRDYEQYF. Written as DNA, the CDR3 is TGTGCCAGCAGAAGGGACAGGGACTACGAGCAGTACTTC.

V is TRBV12-3 or TRBV12-4 and J is TRBJ1-1, with D maybe TRBD1 (5 bases). CDR3 length: 17 residues. V dropped 6 bases and J dropped 6 bases, with 26 bases sitting between them. The CDR3 loop reads CASSRSDGGSWSAEAFF. CDR3 nucleotides: TGTGCCAGCAGCCGGTCCGATGGGGGGTCTTGGAGCGCTGAAGCTTTCTTT.

This clonotype was observed at least ten times. This sequence joins TRBV27 and TRBJ1-2; TRBD1 might be the D (5 bases). Germline V gives CDR1 MNHEY, CDR2 SMNVEV (reference sequence). V was cut by 8 bases and J by 0 bases, with 16 bases left in between. The CDR3 extends over 15 amino acids. CDR3 sequence (DNA): TGTGCCAGCGCGGGGGAGGTTCCGCCTAACTATGGCTACACCTTC. This codes for CASAGEVPPNYGYTF.

The chain recombines TRBV4-2 with TRBJ2-5; 8 nucleotides line up with TRBD2. The CDR3 has 17 amino acids. V shed 0 bases and J 6 bases; nucleotides not matched to a gene: 12. CDR1 and CDR2 (germline): LGHNA, YNFKEQ. The CDR3 coding sequence is TGTGCCAGCAGCCAAGATGGAGGGACTAGTCTAGCAAAGACCCAGTACTTC. Translation: CASSQDGGTSLAKTQYF.

V is TRBV27 and J is TRBJ2-3; unclear D gene. Trimming removed 6 bases from V and 6 bases from J, with 10 bases in between. There are 12 residues in the CDR3. In germline, CDR1 is MNHEY, CDR2 SMNVEV (reference sequence). The chain's CDR3 is CASSRARDTQYF. The CDR3 bases are TGTGCCAGCAGCCGGGCCAGGGATACGCAGTATTTT.

Many counts were recorded for this clonotype. The chain recombines TRBV7-6 with TRBJ2-3, with 16 positions matching TRBD2. The CDR3 has 16 amino acids. Per germline, CDR1 SGHVS and CDR2 FNYEAQ. Trimming at V came to 5 bases and at J to 4 bases, leaving 3 bases not matched to a gene. Here the CDR3 reads CASSPGTSGGADTQYF. CDR3 coding DNA: TGTGCCAGCAGCCCTGGGACTAGCGGGGGGGCAGATACGCAGTATTTT.

The rearrangement links TRBV12-3 or TRBV12-4 to TRBJ2-7; D remains unclear. V was shortened by 8 bases and J by 0 bases, with 11 bases between the two germline ends. The CDR3 sequence is 13 residues long. CDR3 amino acids: CASSRFSSYEQYF. CDR3 nucleotide sequence: TGTGCCAGCTCCAGGTTTTCCTCCTACGAGCAGTACTTC.

This clonotype occurred many times. The chain links TRBV4-1 to TRBJ1-2; D is unresolved. The CDR3 is 13 residues long. Germline values: CDR1 MGHRA, CDR2 YSYEKL. V was clipped by 3 bases and J by 6 bases, with 11 bases between them. Written as DNA, the CDR3 is TGCGCCAGCAGCCAGGCGAAGAACCATGGCTACACCTTC. Protein: CASSQAKNHGYTF.

The V call is TRBV4-1, the J call TRBJ1-4, with no clear D. Trimming pared 4 bases from V and 8 bases from J, leaving 17 bases between. Germline V gives CDR1 MGHRA, CDR2 YSYEKL. The length of the CDR3 is 15 residues. CDR3 protein: CASSPPPAPGEKLFF. The CDR3 nucleotides are TGCGCCAGCAGCCCCCCCCCGGCCCCGGGGGAAAAACTGTTTTTT.

This clonotype was counted only a few times. The rearrangement uses TRBV7-2 and TRBJ1-6; no clear D. Germline lookup yields CDR1 SGHTA and CDR2 FQGNSA. There are 13 residues in the CDR3. Between the trimmed V and J ends, which lost 1 base and 9 bases, there was a span of 7 bases. As DNA, the CDR3 is TGTGCCAGCAGCTTAGAGGGTGCTTCACCCCTCCACTTT. Translating it yields CASSLEGASPLHF.

This clonotype was seen a handful of times. The chain couples TRBV11-2 to TRBJ2-2; 8 bases are shared with TRBD2. The trim removed 5 bases at V and 6 bases at J, leaving 5 bases unmatched. CDR1 SGHAT and CDR2 FQNNGV come from the germline V gene. This CDR3 has 14 amino acids. This chain's CDR3 is CASSPRGGSGELFF. CDR3 DNA sequence: TGTGCCAGCAGCCCCCGGGGGGGTTCCGGGGAGCTGTTTTTT.

The genes are TRBV5-1 and TRBJ2-1, with 10 bases identical to TRBD1. CDR1 is SGHRS and CDR2 is YFSETQ in the germline V gene. J gave up 6 bases and V 3 bases, and 6 bases lay outside the gene matches. CDR3 length: 15 residues. The chain's CDR3 is CASSSTGQGFNEQFF. CDR3 coding DNA: TGCGCCAGCAGCTCCACGGGACAGGGGTTCAATGAGCAGTTCTTC.

The table lists this clonotype with many counts. The chain recombines TRBV4-2 with TRBJ1-4; TRBD1 might be the D (5 bases). V lost 4 bases and J lost 8, with 14 bases in between. Germline loops: CDR1 LGHNA, CDR2 YNFKEQ. This CDR3 has 14 amino acids. Written as DNA, the CDR3 is TGTGCCAGCAGCCTAATATCGGGGGAAGAAAAACTGTTTTTT. Amino acid sequence: CASSLISGEEKLFF.

The gene calls are TRBV2 and TRBJ2-7, with 8 bases fitting TRBD1. Trimming cost V 1 base and J 7 bases; bases outside gene matches: 9. Germline values: CDR1 SNHLY, CDR2 FYNNEI. This CDR3 is 15 amino acids long. The CDR3 protein is CASSEGDRGSREQYF. The CDR3 DNA sequence: TGTGCCAGCAGTGAAGGTGACAGGGGATCAAGGGAGCAGTACTTC.

There are a few counts of this clonotype. The V call is TRBV6-6, the J call TRBJ1-2; 8 bases are shared with TRBD1. Germline V gene data show CDR1 as MNHNY and CDR2 as SVGAGI (reference sequence). CDR3 size: 14 residues. J gave up 5 bases and V 8 bases, and 10 bases lay outside the gene matches. The CDR3 is CASARTGPMYGYTF. CDR3 sequence (DNA): TGTGCCAGCGCCCGGACAGGGCCTATGTATGGCTACACCTTC.

This clonotype was seen more than once but under ten times. The chain links TRBV7-2 to TRBJ2-7; 12 bases map to TRBD1. With V trimmed by 3 bases and J by 4 bases, 7 bases remained unmatched. CDR1 SGHTA and CDR2 FQGNSA come from the germline V gene. The CDR3 contains 16 residues. The CDR3 nucleotides read TGTGCCAGCAGCTTCGCCGGGACAGGGGGCTATTACGAGCAGTACTTC. Amino acid sequence: CASSFAGTGGYYEQYF. The full variable domain, with the rest looked up from reference TRBV7-2 and TRBJ2-7, is GAGVSQSPSNKVTEKGKDVELRCDPISGHTALYWYRQSLGQGLEFLIYFQGNSAPDKSGLPSDRFSAERTGGSVSTLTIQRTQQEDSAVYLCASSFAGTGGYYEQYFGPGTRLTVT.